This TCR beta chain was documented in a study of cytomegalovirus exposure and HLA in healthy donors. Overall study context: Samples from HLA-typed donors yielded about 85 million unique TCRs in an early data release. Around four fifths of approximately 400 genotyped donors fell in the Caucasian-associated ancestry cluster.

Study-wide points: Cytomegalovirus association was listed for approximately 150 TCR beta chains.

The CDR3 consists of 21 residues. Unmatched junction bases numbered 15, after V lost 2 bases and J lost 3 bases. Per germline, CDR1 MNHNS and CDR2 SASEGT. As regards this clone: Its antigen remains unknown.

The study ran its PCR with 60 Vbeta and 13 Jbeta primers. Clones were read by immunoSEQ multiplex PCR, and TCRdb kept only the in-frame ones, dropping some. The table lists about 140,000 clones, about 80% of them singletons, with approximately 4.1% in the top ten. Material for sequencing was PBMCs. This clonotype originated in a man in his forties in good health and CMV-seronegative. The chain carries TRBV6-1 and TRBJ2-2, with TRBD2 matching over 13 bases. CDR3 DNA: TGTGCCAGCAGTGAAACTCCCCCCGGACTAGCGGGGGCCGCCTACACCGGGGAGCTGTTTTTT. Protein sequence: CASSETPPGLAGAAYTGELFF.